The 23 T cell receptor beta chains listed next were all sequenced from one sample in a study of vaccination and CD4 T cells after COVID-19 (dated by TCRdb to between 2020 and 2023). The sample's treatment or condition, from its label and the paper: approximately nine-day PBMC culture with coronavirus spike peptide pools or control peptides (ViraFEST assay). Library preparation was by PCR. Sequenced on an Illumina iSeq 100. At the Johns Hopkins FTIC core, DNA from the cultured CD4+ T cells underwent TCR sequencing with the Oncomine TCR Beta short-read assay. TCRdb cleaned the public reads at Q25 with fastp, built clones with MiXCR and kept in-frame beta chains. Rows matching on CDR3 protein sequence are summarized as one entry with the most common DNA and genes. This sample comprises some 15,000 distinct CDR3 sequences, about 30% of them detected only once. The ten largest clones take up less than 25% of the sample.

For these receptors, no antigen is known. Sequencing input: cultured CD4+ T cells from blood. Receptors were obtained from a human donor with COVID-19.

The rearrangement joins TRBV12-3 or TRBV12-4 to TRBJ1-6, with 9 bases aligning to TRBD1. CDR3 length equals 14 residues. The V and J ends lost 6 bases and 10 bases, in that order; junction bases with no gene match: 7. In DNA, the CDR3 is TGTGCCAGCAGAGACCGGGACAGGGAATCACCCCTCCACTTT. This sequence encodes CASRDRDRESPLHF.

CDR3 amino acids: CASSYSTWNQETQYF. CDR3 bases: TGTGCCAGCAGTTACTCGACCTGGAACCAAGAGACCCAGTACTTC. The chain joins TRBV6-2 or TRBV6-3 to TRBJ2-5; D uncertain. V was pared by 0 bases and J by 0 bases, with 8 bases between. The CDR3 totals 15 residues. Germline-derived CDR1 and CDR2 are MNHEY and SVGEGT.

On this clonotype itself: Mismatch with germline at one junction end may stem from a read error. The V gene is TRBV7-7, the J gene TRBJ2-5; TRBD1 matches 8 bases. The CDR3 is made up of 14 amino acids. Looked up from germline, CDR1 is SSHAT and CDR2 is FNYEAQ (reference sequence). CDR3 amino acids: CASSPGQDLAAQYF. The DNA of the CDR3 is TGTGCTAGCAGCCCGGGACAGGACTTGGCTGCCCAGTACTTC.

This chain connects TRBV19 to TRBJ2-2; 9 bases are shared with TRBD2. The CDR3 is 15 residues long. Germline V gene sequence: CDR1 LNHDA, CDR2 SQIVND (reference sequence). V lost 3 bases, J lost 4 bases, and 3 bases stayed unmatched. CDR3 amino acids: CASSIGTSITGELFF. CDR3 DNA sequence: TGTGCCAGTAGTATCGGGACTAGCATCACCGGGGAGCTGTTTTTT.

This clonotype was seen more than once but under ten times. The chain has TRBV20-1 and TRBJ2-2; 10 nucleotides line up with TRBD2. In germline, CDR1 is DFQATT, CDR2 SNEGSKA (reference sequence). The length of the CDR3 is 15 residues. After removal of 2 bases from V and 4 bases from J, the junction contained 4 bases not matched to a gene. The CDR3 protein is CSARSSGRPTGELFF. The DNA for the CDR3 is TGCAGTGCTAGATCTAGCGGGAGACCCACCGGGGAGCTGTTTTTT.

The chain has TRBV14 and TRBJ1-1; D unclear. Germline V lookup: CDR1 SGHDN, CDR2 FVKESK. The CDR3 extends over 13 amino acids. Between the trimmed V and J ends, which lost 4 bases and 0 bases, there was a span of 6 bases. CDR3 sequence: CASSREVNTEAFF. The CDR3 coding sequence is TGTGCCAGCAGCCGTGAGGTGAACACTGAAGCTTTCTTT.

The rearrangement links TRBV20-1 to TRBJ2-3, with 11 bases that match TRBD2. V lost 6 bases, J lost 4 bases, and 9 bases stayed unmatched. The CDR3 sequence is 15 residues long. Germline assignment: CDR1 DFQATT and CDR2 SNEGSKA (reference sequence). CDR3: CSARDSGGAADTQYF. As DNA, the CDR3 is TGCAGTGCGAGGGATAGCGGGGGGGCGGCAGATACGCAGTATTTT.

The V gene is TRBV6-2 or TRBV6-3, the J gene TRBJ2-1, with 10 bases matching TRBD1. Germline trimming cut 0 bases from V and 5 bases from J; bases unmatched to any gene: 7. Germline-derived CDR1 and CDR2 are MNHEY and SVGEGT. There are 17 residues in the CDR3. CDR3 in amino acids: CASSYSASDRGHNEQFF. CDR3 in DNA: TGTGCCAGCAGTTACTCGGCTTCCGACAGGGGGCACAATGAGCAGTTCTTC.

This clonotype was observed a few times. The V gene is TRBV16, the J gene TRBJ1-1; possibly TRBD1 for D (6 bases). Germline CDR1 is KGHSY and CDR2 is FQNENV. Trimming removed 5 bases from V and 4 bases from J, with 14 bases in between. The CDR3 has 14 amino acids. CDR3 sequence reads: CASSKGWGPTEAFF. DNA for the CDR3: TGTGCCAGCAGCAAAGGGTGGGGGCCCACTGAAGCTTTCTTT.

This clonotype was detected a few times. The chain is built from TRBV28 and TRBJ2-7; D might be TRBD2 (6 bases). Trimming took 6 bases from V and 0 from J, leaving 18 bases between them. Germline V gene sequence: CDR1 MDHEN, CDR2 SYDVKM. CDR3 length equals 16 residues. CDR3 sequence (DNA): TGTGCCAGCAGACCGAGCACTCTAGCGACCTCCTACGAGCAGTACTTC. Encoded protein: CASRPSTLATSYEQYF.

There are a few counts of this clonotype. The chain employs TRBV7-2 and TRBJ2-4, with 11 bases matching TRBD1. The germline gives CDR1 SGHTA, CDR2 FQGNSA. This CDR3 region has 14 residues. Trimming at V came to 5 bases and at J to 7 bases, leaving 4 bases not matched to a gene. CDR3 DNA sequence: TGTGCCAGCAGCGGACAGGGGGCTGGGAACATTCAGTACTTC. Translated: CASSGQGAGNIQYF.

J is TRBJ1-5 and V is TRBV7-9; 8 positions agree with TRBD1. CDR1 and CDR2 from the germline V gene are SEHNR and FQNEAQ (reference sequence). The CDR3 contains 13 residues. The V and J ends lost 4 bases and 6 bases, in that order; junction bases with no gene match: 2. CDR3 region: CASSSDRGQPQHF. The CDR3 coding sequence is TGTGCCAGCAGCTCCGACAGGGGTCAGCCCCAGCATTTT. The variable domain in full, completed from reference TRBV7-9 and TRBJ1-5, reads DTGVSQNPRHKITKRGQNVTFRCDPISEHNRLYWYRQTLGQGPEFLTYFQNEAQLEKSRLLSDRFSAERPKGSFSTLEIQRTEQGDSAMYLCASSSDRGQPQHFGDGTRLSIL.

The V and J genes are TRBV6-1 and TRBJ2-1, with 8 bases fitting TRBD2. There are 16 residues in the CDR3. From germline, CDR1 is MNHNS and CDR2 SASEGT. V was pared by 4 bases and J by 2 bases, with 7 bases of the junction left unmatched. CDR3 sequence (DNA): TGTGCCAGCAGTGGCTCGACAGCGGGGGCCTACAATGAGCAGTTCTTC. Its translation: CASSGSTAGAYNEQFF.

The chain uses TRBV7-9 and TRBJ2-3; D remains unclear. The CDR3 is 12 amino acids. The germline V gene encodes CDR1 SEHNR and CDR2 FQNEAQ (reference sequence). Trimming removed 5 bases from V and 6 bases from J, with 9 bases in between. Here the CDR3 DNA reads TGTGCCAGCAGCCTTAGAAGCGATACGCAGTATTTT. Protein sequence: CASSLRSDTQYF. Supplemented by reference TRBV7-9 and TRBJ2-3, the full variable domain reads DTGVSQNPRHKITKRGQNVTFRCDPISEHNRLYWYRQTLGQGPEFLTYFQNEAQLEKSRLLSDRFSAERPKGSFSTLEIQRTEQGDSAMYLCASSLRSDTQYFGPGTRLTVL.

V usage is TRBV7-2 and J usage is TRBJ2-2; TRBD2 might be the D (5 bases). The CDR3 consists of 15 residues. Trimming pared 2 bases from V and 1 base from J, leaving 8 bases between. CDR1 and CDR2 from the germline V gene are SGHTA and FQGNSA. For the CDR3, the DNA is TGTGCCAGCAGCTTAAATCGGGGGAACACCGGGGAGCTGTTTTTT. Translation: CASSLNRGNTGELFF.

This rearrangement joins TRBV6-1 to TRBJ1-2, with D perhaps TRBD1 (5 bases). The germline V and J ends were trimmed by 7 bases and 4 bases, with 19 bases remaining between them. The CDR3 is made up of 15 amino acids. The germline V gene encodes CDR1 MNHNS and CDR2 SASEGT. The CDR3 DNA reads as TGTGCCAGCATCCCGGCCCCCAAAAGGGGCTATGGCTACACCTTC. Protein: CASIPAPKRGYGYTF.

The genes are TRBV27 and TRBJ1-4; D is ambiguous. This CDR3 comprises 14 residues. The V gene's germline CDR1 is MNHEY and CDR2 SMNVEV (reference sequence). V gave up 4 bases and J gave up 4 bases, with 10 bases separating them. The CDR3 here is CASSSVTVNEKLFF. Written as DNA, the CDR3 is TGTGCCAGCAGTTCAGTCACGGTTAATGAAAAACTGTTTTTT.

Only a few counts were recorded for this clonotype. V and J are TRBV7-6 and TRBJ2-2; 9 nucleotides align to TRBD2. Per the germline V gene, CDR1 is SGHVS and CDR2 is FNYEAQ. With 4 bases clipped from V and 6 bases from J, the junction kept 6 bases outside the gene matches. CDR3 length equals 15 residues. The CDR3, as DNA: TGTGCCAGCAGCTGGAGCGGGGGGAGTGCCGGGGAGCTGTTTTTT. Translating it yields CASSWSGGSAGELFF. Looking up the rest from reference TRBV7-6 and TRBJ2-2 gives the full variable domain: GAGVSQSPRYKVTKRGQDVALRCDPISGHVSLYWYRQALGQGPEFLTYFNYEAQQDKSGLPNDRFSAERPEGSISTLTIQRTEQRDSAMYRCASSWSGGSAGELFFGEGSRLTVL.

The chain is built from TRBV7-8 and TRBJ1-5; no definite D call. Deletions cut 0 bases from V and 2 bases from J, with 14 bases between. Per the germline V gene, CDR1 is SGHVS and CDR2 is FQNEAQ. CDR3 length: 17 amino acids. CDR3: CASSLAANGFGNQPQHF. CDR3 nucleotides: TGTGCCAGCAGCTTAGCGGCCAACGGTTTTGGCAATCAGCCCCAGCATTTT.

The chain recombines TRBV18 with TRBJ1-4; no clear D. The germline V gene encodes CDR1 KGHSH and CDR2 LQKENI. The CDR3 loop spans 15 amino acids. Trimming shortened V by 1 base and J by 5 bases, and 11 bases separated the two germline ends. CDR3 sequence (DNA): TGTGCCAGCTCACCACAGACTCTTGGGAATGAAAAACTGTTTTTT. This encodes CASSPQTLGNEKLFF.

This chain uses TRBV10-3 with TRBJ2-4; D possibly corresponds to TRBD1 (5 bases). Trimming removed 3 bases from V and 6 bases from J, with 15 bases in between. The CDR3 is 15 amino acids. Germline values: CDR1 ENHRY, CDR2 SYGVKD. The CDR3: CAISDRSDIGNIQYF. CDR3 nucleotides: TGTGCCATCAGTGATCGTTCGGACATTGGAAACATTCAGTACTTC.

This clonotype was seen only a few times. One end of the junction does not line up with germline, which may come from a read error. The chain recombines TRBV11-3 with TRBJ2-7; 13 bases match TRBD2. Per germline, CDR1 SGHNT and CDR2 YENEEA. This CDR3 spans 16 amino acids. CDR3: CASSLGGLAGLAVYNF. For the CDR3, the DNA is TGTGCCAGCAGCTTAGGGGGACTAGCGGGACTGGCCGTCTACAACTTC.

This clonotype was observed once. The genes are TRBV4-2 and TRBJ1-4; no firm D call. Trimming removed 2 bases from V and 8 bases from J, with 9 bases in between. CDR3 size: 13 residues. Germline CDR1 is LGHNA and CDR2 is YNFKEQ. The CDR3 loop reads CASSQTRSEKLFF. CDR3 nucleotides: TGTGCCAGCAGCCAAACAAGATCAGAAAAACTGTTTTTT.